Listed below are T cell receptor beta chains from one sample, sequenced in a study of blood T cells in healthy people across ages. TCRdb itself ran the 5' RACE reads through MiXCR, one entry per CDR3 protein. The data hold more than 1,000,000 distinct CDR3 sequences, with 20% to 25% observed a single time. This sample also appeared in a second study, on T cells of mothers and their children.

Input material: blood. All receptors come from a girl aged 2 to 10 in good health. Each CDR3 is given without its conserved first and last residue. The listing skips clone size in some rows; elsewhere it reads once, few, many or a size class.

cdr3_aa	j_call	v_call	clone_size
SVDAQPQH	TRBJ1-5	TRBV29-1	few
AISESWGTNEKLF	TRBJ1-4	TRBV10-3	.
SVEGVTEAF	TRBJ1-1	TRBV29-1	few
SVEEETDFNEQF	TRBJ2-1	TRBV29-1	.
ATQEGRSYGYT	TRBJ1-2	TRBV24-1	few
ASSLTGQGMTEAF	TRBJ1-1	TRBV7-8	.
ASSPGQFPYEQY	.	TRBV5-1	.
ASSPRQGVTGELF	TRBJ2-2	TRBV10-1	.
AITETGWSNEQF	TRBJ2-1	TRBV6-1	.
ASSFRPDSTNYGYT	TRBJ1-2	TRBV5-1	.
ASGDSFTYEQY	TRBJ2-7	TRBV25-1	few
SVREGVGQF	.	TRBV29-1	.
ASSMDRGLANEKLF	TRBJ1-4	TRBV5-6	.
ASSPVPSYEQY	TRBJ2-7	TRBV7-2	.
ASTNSLVEALTDTQY	TRBJ2-3	TRBV28	.
ASSYRSYNEQF	TRBJ2-1	TRBV6-2/TRBV6-3	many
ASSQDVEHYGYT	TRBJ1-2	TRBV4-3	.
SVGLTSGSWSNEQF	TRBJ2-1	TRBV29-1	.
ASSSQSVTYEQY	TRBJ2-7	TRBV6-1	.
ASSLLPTDGYT	TRBJ1-2	TRBV12-3/TRBV12-4	.
SGLADGTDTQY	TRBJ2-3	TRBV29-1	few
SVRQGFYGYT	TRBJ1-2	TRBV29-1	.
ASSSRGGEWYEQY	TRBJ2-7	TRBV5-6	.
ASSLQGASGNTIY	TRBJ1-3	TRBV5-5	few
SAEVLDTIY	TRBJ1-3	TRBV20-1	few
ASGTSGIQETQY	TRBJ2-5	TRBV6-5	.
ASSLRGTGGGETQY	TRBJ2-5	TRBV28	.
ASSLQTTSGANVLT	TRBJ2-6	TRBV7-3	few
ASSPPAGELF	.	TRBV18	.
ASSYSKRETQY	.	TRBV6-6	.
ASSNGQGAQPQH	TRBJ1-5	TRBV5-1	.
ATSRQVPSSYNSPLH	TRBJ1-6	TRBV15	few
ASGERLSHNEQF	TRBJ2-1	TRBV12-3/TRBV12-4	few
ASTVAGGGHNEQF	TRBJ2-1	TRBV7-3	.
ASSNRGDYEQY	.	TRBV28	few
ASSPGLGTEAF	TRBJ1-1	TRBV28	few
ASSKVSLGRSPRAVGHEQF	.	TRBV21-1	once
ASRLLGQAEAF	TRBJ1-1	TRBV6-5	once